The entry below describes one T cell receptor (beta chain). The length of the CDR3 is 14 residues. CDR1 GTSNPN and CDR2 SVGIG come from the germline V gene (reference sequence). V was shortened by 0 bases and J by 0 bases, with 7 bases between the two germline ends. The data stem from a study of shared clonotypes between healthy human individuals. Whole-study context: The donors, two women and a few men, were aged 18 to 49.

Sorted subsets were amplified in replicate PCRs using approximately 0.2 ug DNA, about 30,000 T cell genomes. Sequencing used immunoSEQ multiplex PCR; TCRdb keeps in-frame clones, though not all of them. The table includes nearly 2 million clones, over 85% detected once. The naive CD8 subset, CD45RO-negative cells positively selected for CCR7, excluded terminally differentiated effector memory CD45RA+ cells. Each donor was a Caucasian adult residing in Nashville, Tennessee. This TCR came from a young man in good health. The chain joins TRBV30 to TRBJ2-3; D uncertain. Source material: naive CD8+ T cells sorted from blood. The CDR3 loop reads CAWSVESSTDTQYF. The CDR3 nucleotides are TGTGCCTGGAGTGTAGAGTCTAGCACAGATACGCAGTATTTT.